These T cell receptor beta chains were read from a single sample in a study of blood T cells in healthy people across ages. One entry per CDR3 protein results from TCRdb running MiXCR on the 5' RACE reads. This table has roughly 1,500,000 distinct CDR3 sequences, around 36% appearing once. Sequencing input: blood. The receptors originated from a woman aged 30 to 39 in good health. The CDR3 runs from the conserved cysteine through the conserved F or W. D genes are given only for firm matches. Size is stated for part of the rows, as once, few or many counts, or as a class when the clone is expanded.

j_call: TRBJ2-7; clone_size: -; v_call: TRBV20-1; d_call: TRBD2; cdr3_aa: CSAVGLAGYEQYF; cdr3_nt: TGCAGTGCGGTAGGACTAGCGGGATACGAGCAGTACTTC
j_call: TRBJ2-7; clone_size: -; v_call: TRBV21-1; d_call: -; cdr3_aa: CASSKSGPPYEQYF; cdr3_nt: TGTGCCAGCAGCAAGTCCGGGCCACCCTACGAGCAGTACTTC
j_call: TRBJ2-1; clone_size: few; v_call: TRBV4-1; d_call: -; cdr3_aa: CASSQDPGRPSKEQFF; cdr3_nt: TGCGCCAGCAGCCAAGATCCAGGCCGTCCTAGTAAGGAGCAGTTCTTC
j_call: TRBJ2-7; clone_size: -; v_call: TRBV6-1; d_call: -; cdr3_aa: CASSEPGYEQYF; cdr3_nt: TGTGCCAGCAGTGAACCCGGCTACGAGCAGTACTTC
j_call: TRBJ1-3; clone_size: few; v_call: TRBV12-3/TRBV12-4; d_call: -; cdr3_aa: CASRTQVEGNTIYF; cdr3_nt: TGTGCCAGCAGAACACAGGTGGAAGGAAACACCATATATTTT
j_call: TRBJ1-1; clone_size: few; v_call: TRBV3-1; d_call: -; cdr3_aa: CASSQGGRIEAFF; cdr3_nt: TGTGCCAGCAGCCAAGGGGGACGGATTGAAGCTTTCTTT
j_call: TRBJ2-1; clone_size: -; v_call: TRBV5-4; d_call: TRBD2; cdr3_aa: CASSTDWGGSYNEQFF; cdr3_nt: TGTGCCAGCAGCACCGATTGGGGGGGGTCCTACAATGAGCAGTTCTTC
j_call: TRBJ2-1; clone_size: -; v_call: TRBV20-1; d_call: -; cdr3_aa: CSATGVADSYNEQFF; cdr3_nt: TGCAGTGCTACCGGGGTAGCGGACTCCTACAATGAGCAGTTCTTC
j_call: TRBJ2-6; clone_size: -; v_call: TRBV4-1; d_call: -; cdr3_aa: CASSFGWISGANVLTF; cdr3_nt: TGCGCCAGCAGCTTTGGCTGGATCTCTGGGGCCAACGTCCTGACTTTC
j_call: TRBJ2-5; clone_size: -; v_call: TRBV4-2; d_call: -; cdr3_aa: CASSRGRGGLEETQYF; cdr3_nt: TGTGCCAGCAGCCGAGGGAGGGGGGGCCTAGAGGAGACCCAGTACTTC
j_call: TRBJ1-2; clone_size: -; v_call: TRBV7-3; d_call: TRBD1; cdr3_aa: CASSPGQGRVGYTF; cdr3_nt: TGTGCCAGCAGCCCCGGACAGGGGAGGGTTGGCTACACCTTC
j_call: TRBJ1-2; clone_size: -; v_call: TRBV29-1; d_call: -; cdr3_aa: CSVEKALTGGYTF; cdr3_nt: TGCAGCGTTGAAAAGGCCCTTACGGGCGGCTACACCTTC
j_call: TRBJ2-6; clone_size: few; v_call: TRBV19; d_call: -; cdr3_aa: CASAYGRGSGANVLTF; cdr3_nt: TGTGCCAGTGCCTATGGTCGAGGCTCTGGGGCCAACGTCCTGACTTTC